These 10 T cell receptor beta chains came from one sample sequenced in a study of shared clonotypes between healthy human individuals. The naive CD8 population came from CD45RO-negative cells selected for CCR7, without terminally differentiated effector memory CD45RA+ cells. Some clones are missing from TCRdb's copy, which holds only in-frame ones; the method was immunoSEQ multiplex PCR. The sample contains roughly 1,800,000 clones, approximately 95% of which appear only once. Sample: naive CD8+ T cells sorted from blood. The receptors were sampled from a man aged 18 to 30 in good health.

The rearrangement uses TRBV13 and TRBJ2-1, with D tentatively TRBD2 (5 bases). This CDR3 comprises 16 residues. The germline V and J ends were trimmed by 0 bases and 7 bases, with 16 bases remaining between them. CDR1 and CDR2 (germline): PRHDT, FYEKMQ (reference sequence). CDR3 loop: CASSLGYEGSENEQFF. The CDR3 DNA is TGTGCCAGCAGCTTAGGCTACGAGGGATCGGAAAATGAGCAGTTCTTC.

About this clone: Other DNA sequences of this sample code for an identical CDR3. This sequence joins TRBV28 and TRBJ1-5, with D possibly being TRBD1 (6 bases). Germline V lookup: CDR1 MDHEN, CDR2 SYDVKM. This CDR3 comprises 15 residues. Trimming shortened V by 3 bases and J by 4 bases, and 13 bases separated the two germline ends. The CDR3 nucleotides read TGTGCCAGCAGTTTGACAGGTATGGGAAATCAGCCCCAGCATTTT. Translating gives CASSLTGMGNQPQHF.

CDR3 loop: CASSPERGQGNTEAFF. The CDR3 DNA reads as TGTGCCAGCAGCCCCGAGAGGGGCCAGGGGAACACTGAAGCTTTCTTT. The gene calls are TRBV7-9 and TRBJ1-1; possibly TRBD1 for D (5 bases). The V end was cut by 5 bases, the J end by 1 base, with 17 bases between. This CDR3 region has 16 residues. Germline CDR1 and CDR2: SEHNR and FQNEAQ (reference sequence).

This clone has a single count. The rearrangement links TRBV5-6 to TRBJ1-6; D is unclear. The CDR3 extends over 15 amino acids. Germline V lookup: CDR1 SGHDT, CDR2 YYEEEE. V lost 4 bases, J lost 3 bases, and 11 bases lay in between. The CDR3 bases are TGTGCCAGCAGCCCTCTCATGGACTATAATTCACCCCTCCACTTT. Translation gives CASSPLMDYNSPLHF.

This chain joins TRBV19 and TRBJ1-1; 10 bases fit TRBD1. The germline gives CDR1 LNHDA, CDR2 SQIVND (reference sequence). V trimming: 2 bases; J trimming: 4 bases; junction bases outside the gene matches: 7. The length of the CDR3 is 16 residues. CDR3 region: CASSILGQGTLTEAFF. Written as DNA, the CDR3 is TGTGCCAGTAGTATATTGGGACAGGGGACTCTCACTGAAGCTTTCTTT.

The rearrangement links TRBV5-1 to TRBJ2-1; 7 bases are a match to TRBD2. Germline-derived CDR1 and CDR2 are SGHRS and YFSETQ. V trimming: 5 bases; J trimming: 4 bases; junction bases outside the gene matches: 9. CDR3 length equals 15 residues. CDR3 residues: CASSSSGPRYNEQFF. The CDR3 DNA is TGCGCCAGCAGTAGTAGCGGGCCACGGTACAATGAGCAGTTCTTC.

The V gene is TRBV10-2, the J gene TRBJ2-1; possible D gene TRBD1, 6 bases. The V end lost 6 bases, the J end lost 0 bases, and 12 bases lay between the germline ends. The CDR3 is made up of 15 amino acids. Germline CDR1 reads WSHSY; CDR2 reads SAAADI. The CDR3 spells CASSDRTDSYNEQFF. The CDR3 DNA is TGCGCCAGCAGCGACCGGACAGACTCCTACAATGAGCAGTTCTTC.

CDR3 amino acids: CASSPGRAGTEAFF. CDR3 in DNA: TGTGCCAGCAGCCCCGGGAGGGCGGGCACTGAAGCTTTCTTT. V is TRBV11-2 and J is TRBJ1-1; D unclear. This CDR3 has 14 residues. Germline assignment: CDR1 SGHAT and CDR2 FQNNGV. V was clipped by 5 bases and J by 4 bases, with 14 bases between them.

The chain joins TRBV7-2 to TRBJ2-5, with D tentatively TRBD2 (5 bases). Trimming took 1 base from V and 2 from J, leaving 11 bases between them. CDR3 length: 15 residues. Per germline, CDR1 SGHTA and CDR2 FQGNSA. The CDR3 DNA follows: TGTGCCAGCAGCTTAGTCCCCGGGGAGCAAGAGACCCAGTACTTC. Protein product: CASSLVPGEQETQYF.

The genes are TRBV9 and TRBJ1-2; no definite D call. CDR3 length equals 12 residues. Germline V gene data show CDR1 as SGDLS and CDR2 as YYNGEE. The ends were cut back, 3 bases at V and 2 bases at J, with 5 bases in the middle. CDR3 nucleotide sequence: TGTGCCAGCAGCGGTCTAAACTATGGCTACACCTTC. Its protein product is CASSGLNYGYTF.